This TCR beta chain was retrieved from a study of blood T cell repertoires in COVID-19. V lost 3 bases to trimming and J lost 6 bases; unmatched junction nucleotides: 9. This CDR3 spans 15 amino acids. The germline V gene encodes CDR1 MNHEY and CDR2 SMNVEV (reference sequence). Clones were read by immunoSEQ multiplex PCR, and TCRdb kept only the in-frame ones, dropping some. The data hold a few hundred thousand clones, with 70% to 90% observed a single time. Participant ages covered about 18 to 95 years across about two dozen US areas. Clinical history as reported by participants underpinned cohort assignment. Donors of Cohort 3 who recovered were those that had two negative PCRs, clearance, or symptom resolution.

The chain is built from TRBV27 and TRBJ2-7; 9 bases are a match to TRBD1. The sequenced sample consisted of PBMCs or T cells enriched from blood (not recorded which). The clonotype was recovered from a man aged 25 to 40 who had recovered from COVID-19. The CDR3 protein is CASSLSGQGASEQYF. CDR3 bases: TGTGCCAGCAGTTTGTCGGGACAGGGCGCGTCCGAGCAGTACTTC.